This T cell receptor beta chain emerged from a study of response to subunit inactivated influenza vaccine. This clonotype was seen ten or more times. Germline V gene sequence: CDR1 LGHNA, CDR2 YNFKEQ. The CDR3 has 17 amino acids. The trim removed 0 bases at V and 10 bases at J, leaving 8 bases unmatched. In TCRdb, the RT-PCR reads were re-called with MiXCR into one record per CDR3 protein. The sample holds about 570,000 distinct CDR3 sequences, around 11% seen once. This sample was shared with a second study, whose subject was T cells expressing NK-cell markers. That publication notes: 5'RACE template switching with UMIs produced the TCR beta cDNA.

Sequences were derived from PBMCs from blood, sampled on the day of vaccination. The TCR comes from a man in his fifties or sixties who received an inactivated influenza vaccine. This sequence joins TRBV4-2 and TRBJ2-1; 14 bases align to TRBD2. The CDR3 DNA follows: TGTGCCAGCAGCCAAGATCTTGGACTAGCGGGAGGCCTAGAGCAGTTCTTC. Its protein is CASSQDLGLAGGLEQFF.